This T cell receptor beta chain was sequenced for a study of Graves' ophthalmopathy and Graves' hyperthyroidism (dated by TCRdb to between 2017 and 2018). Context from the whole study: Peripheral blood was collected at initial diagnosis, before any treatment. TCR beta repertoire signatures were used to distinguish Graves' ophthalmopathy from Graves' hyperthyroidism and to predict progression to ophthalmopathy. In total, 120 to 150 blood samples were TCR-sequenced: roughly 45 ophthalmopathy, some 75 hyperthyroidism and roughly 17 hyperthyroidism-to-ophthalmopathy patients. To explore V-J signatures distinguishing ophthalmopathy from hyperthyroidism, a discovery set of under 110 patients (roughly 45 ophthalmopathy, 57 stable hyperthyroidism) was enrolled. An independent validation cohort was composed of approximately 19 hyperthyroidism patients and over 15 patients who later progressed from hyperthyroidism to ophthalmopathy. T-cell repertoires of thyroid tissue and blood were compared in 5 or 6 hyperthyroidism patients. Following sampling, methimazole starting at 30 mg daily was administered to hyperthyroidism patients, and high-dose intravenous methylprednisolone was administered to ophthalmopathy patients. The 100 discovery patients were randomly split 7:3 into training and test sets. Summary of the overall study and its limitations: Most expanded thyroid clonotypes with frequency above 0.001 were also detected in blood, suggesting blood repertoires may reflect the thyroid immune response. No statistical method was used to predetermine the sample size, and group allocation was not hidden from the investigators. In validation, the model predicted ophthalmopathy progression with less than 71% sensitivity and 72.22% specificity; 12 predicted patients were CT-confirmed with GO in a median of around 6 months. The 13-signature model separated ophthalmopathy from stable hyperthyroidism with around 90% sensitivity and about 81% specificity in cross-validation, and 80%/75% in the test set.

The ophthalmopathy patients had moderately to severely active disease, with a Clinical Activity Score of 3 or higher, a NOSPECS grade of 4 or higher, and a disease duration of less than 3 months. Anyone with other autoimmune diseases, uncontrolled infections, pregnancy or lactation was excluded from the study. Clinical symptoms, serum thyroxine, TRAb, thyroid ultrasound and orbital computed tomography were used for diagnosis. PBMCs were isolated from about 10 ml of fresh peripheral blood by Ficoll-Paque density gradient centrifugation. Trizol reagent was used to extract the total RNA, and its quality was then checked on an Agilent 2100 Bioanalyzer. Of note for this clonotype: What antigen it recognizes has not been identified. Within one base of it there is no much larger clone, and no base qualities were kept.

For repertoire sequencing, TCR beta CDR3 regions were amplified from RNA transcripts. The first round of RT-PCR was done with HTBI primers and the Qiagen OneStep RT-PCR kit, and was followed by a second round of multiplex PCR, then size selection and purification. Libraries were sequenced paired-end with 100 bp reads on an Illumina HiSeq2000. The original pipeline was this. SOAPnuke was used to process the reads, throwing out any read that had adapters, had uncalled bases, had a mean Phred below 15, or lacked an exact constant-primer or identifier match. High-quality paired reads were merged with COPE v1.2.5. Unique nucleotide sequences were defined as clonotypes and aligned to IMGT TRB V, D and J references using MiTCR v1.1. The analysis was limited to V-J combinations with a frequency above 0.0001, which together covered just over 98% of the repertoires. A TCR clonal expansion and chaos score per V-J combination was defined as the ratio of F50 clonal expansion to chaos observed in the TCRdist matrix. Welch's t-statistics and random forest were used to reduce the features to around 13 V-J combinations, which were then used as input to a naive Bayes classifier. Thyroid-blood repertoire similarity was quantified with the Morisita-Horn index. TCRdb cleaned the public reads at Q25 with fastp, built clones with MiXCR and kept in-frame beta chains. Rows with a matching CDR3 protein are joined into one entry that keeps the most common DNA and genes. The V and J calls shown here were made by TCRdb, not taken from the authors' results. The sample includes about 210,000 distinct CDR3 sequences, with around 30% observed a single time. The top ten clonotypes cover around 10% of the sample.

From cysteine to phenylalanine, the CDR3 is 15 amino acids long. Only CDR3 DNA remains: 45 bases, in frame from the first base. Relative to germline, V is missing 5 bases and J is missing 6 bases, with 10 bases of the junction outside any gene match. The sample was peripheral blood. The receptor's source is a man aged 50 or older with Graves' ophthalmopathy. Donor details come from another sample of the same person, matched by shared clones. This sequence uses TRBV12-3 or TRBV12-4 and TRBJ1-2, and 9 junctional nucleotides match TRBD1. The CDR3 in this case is CASSRPGQGKNGYTF. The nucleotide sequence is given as TGTGCCAGCAGTCGTCCGGGACAGGGTAAAAATGGCTACACCTTC.